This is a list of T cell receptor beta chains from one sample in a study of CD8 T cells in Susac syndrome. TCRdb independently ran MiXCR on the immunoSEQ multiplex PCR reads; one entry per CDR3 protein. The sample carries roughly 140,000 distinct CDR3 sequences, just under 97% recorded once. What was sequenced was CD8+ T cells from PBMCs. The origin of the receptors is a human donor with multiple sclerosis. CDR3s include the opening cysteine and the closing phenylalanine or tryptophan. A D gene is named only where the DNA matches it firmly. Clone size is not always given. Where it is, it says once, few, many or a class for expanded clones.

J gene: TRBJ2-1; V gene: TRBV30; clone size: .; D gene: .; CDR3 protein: CAWSIILDYNEQFF; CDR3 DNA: TGTGCCTGGAGTATAATCCTAGACTACAATGAGCAGTTCTTC
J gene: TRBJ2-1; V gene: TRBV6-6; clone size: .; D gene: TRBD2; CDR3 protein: CASTPGLSNEQFF; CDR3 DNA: TGTGCCAGCACCCCGGGACTAAGCAATGAGCAGTTCTTC
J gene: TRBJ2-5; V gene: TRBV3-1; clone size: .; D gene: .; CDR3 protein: CASSQGWTVQETQYF; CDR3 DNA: TGTGCCAGCAGCCAAGGGTGGACAGTTCAAGAGACCCAGTACTTC
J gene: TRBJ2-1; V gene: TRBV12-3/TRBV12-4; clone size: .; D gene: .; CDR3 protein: CASSHPGGQFF; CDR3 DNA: TGTGCCAGCAGTCATCCGGGGGGCCAGTTCTTC
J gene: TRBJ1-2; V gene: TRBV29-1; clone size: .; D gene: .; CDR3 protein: CSVEGGIGNYGYTF; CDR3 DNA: TGCAGCGTTGAAGGCGGAATCGGAAACTATGGCTACACCTTC
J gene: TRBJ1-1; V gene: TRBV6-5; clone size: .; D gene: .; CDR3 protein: CASSYSTGTEAFF; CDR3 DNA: TGTGCCAGCAGTTACTCGACGGGCACTGAAGCTTTCTTT
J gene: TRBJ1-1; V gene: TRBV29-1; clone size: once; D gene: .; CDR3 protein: CSVENAGATNTEAFF; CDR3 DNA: TGCAGCGTTGAAAATGCAGGGGCGACCAACACTGAAGCTTTCTTT
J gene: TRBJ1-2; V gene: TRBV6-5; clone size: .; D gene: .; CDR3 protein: CASSYTGARYGYTF; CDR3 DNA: TGTGCCAGCAGCTATACGGGGGCTCGCTATGGCTACACCTTC
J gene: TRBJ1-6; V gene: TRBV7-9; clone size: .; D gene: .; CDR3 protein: CASSSTADRNSPLHF; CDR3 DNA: TGTGCCAGCAGCTCTACCGCAGACAGGAATTCACCCCTCCACTTT
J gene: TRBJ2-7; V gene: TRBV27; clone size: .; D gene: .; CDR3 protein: CASSPTVTYEQYF; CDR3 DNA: TGTGCCAGCAGTCCGACAGTCACCTACGAGCAGTACTTC
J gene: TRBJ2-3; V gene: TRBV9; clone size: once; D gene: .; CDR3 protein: CASSPWDSVGDTQYF; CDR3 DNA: TGTGCCAGCAGCCCGTGGGACTCCGTAGGAGATACGCAGTATTTT
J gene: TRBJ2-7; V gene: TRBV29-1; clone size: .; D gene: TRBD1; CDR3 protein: CSVEDPRTGSYEQYF; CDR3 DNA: TGCAGCGTTGAAGATCCCCGGACAGGGTCCTACGAGCAGTACTTC
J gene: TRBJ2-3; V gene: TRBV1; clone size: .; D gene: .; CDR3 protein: CTSSPEDSGGCTDTQYF; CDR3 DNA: TGCACCAGCAGCCCCGAGGATAGCGGGGGATGCACAGATACGCAGTATTTT
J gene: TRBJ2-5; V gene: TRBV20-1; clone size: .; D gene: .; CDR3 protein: CSATTDEDQETQYF; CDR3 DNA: TGCAGTGCTACTACAGACGAGGACCAAGAGACCCAGTACTTC
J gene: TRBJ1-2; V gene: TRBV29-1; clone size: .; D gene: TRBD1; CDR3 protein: CSAYVSPGQGSYGYTF; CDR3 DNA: TGCAGCGCCTATGTTTCTCCGGGACAGGGGAGCTATGGCTACACCTTC
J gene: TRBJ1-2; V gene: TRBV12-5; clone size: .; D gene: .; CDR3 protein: CASGLDPFRGYTF; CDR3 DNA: TGTGCTAGTGGCCTTGACCCCTTTCGGGGCTACACCTTC
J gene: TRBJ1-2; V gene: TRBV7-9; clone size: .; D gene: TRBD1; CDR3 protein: CASSPGQGRSNYGYTF; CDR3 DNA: TGTGCCAGCAGCCCTGGACAGGGCCGGTCAAACTATGGCTACACCTTC
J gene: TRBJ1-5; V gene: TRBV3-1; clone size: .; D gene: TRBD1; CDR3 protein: CASSGTGGNSNQPQHF; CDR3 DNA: TGTGCCAGCAGCGGGACAGGAGGAAATAGCAATCAGCCCCAGCATTTT
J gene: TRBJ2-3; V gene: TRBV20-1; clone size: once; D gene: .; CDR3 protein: CSAWTQRSGDTQYF; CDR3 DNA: TGCAGTGCTTGGACCCAAAGATCGGGAGATACGCAGTATTTT
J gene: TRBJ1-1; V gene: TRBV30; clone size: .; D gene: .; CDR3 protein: CAWCGPRDRGGWNTEAFF; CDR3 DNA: TGTGCCTGGTGCGGGCCTCGGGACCGGGGCGGATGGAACACTGAAGCTTTCTTT
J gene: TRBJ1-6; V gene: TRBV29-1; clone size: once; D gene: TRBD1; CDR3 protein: CSVADRGRGSPLHF; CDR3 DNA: TGCAGCGTTGCCGACAGGGGGCGAGGATCACCCCTCCACTTT
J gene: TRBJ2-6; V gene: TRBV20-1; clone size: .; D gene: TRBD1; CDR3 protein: CSARDRQGAGANVLTF; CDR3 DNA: TGCAGTGCTAGAGATCGACAGGGGGCCGGGGCCAACGTCCTGACTTTC
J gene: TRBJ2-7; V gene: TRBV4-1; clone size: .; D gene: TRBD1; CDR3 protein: CASSQEGQGADEQYF; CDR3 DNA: TGCGCCAGCAGCCAAGAGGGACAGGGGGCAGACGAGCAGTACTTC
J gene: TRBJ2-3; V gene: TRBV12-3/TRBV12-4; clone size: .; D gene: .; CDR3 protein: CASDPLGPGGDTQYF; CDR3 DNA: TGTGCCAGCGACCCCCTGGGGCCTGGGGGAGATACGCAGTATTTT
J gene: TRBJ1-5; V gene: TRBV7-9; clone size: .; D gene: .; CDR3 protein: CASSLALGDQQPQHF; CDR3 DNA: TGTGCCAGCAGCTTAGCGCTTGGGGATCAGCAGCCCCAGCATTTT
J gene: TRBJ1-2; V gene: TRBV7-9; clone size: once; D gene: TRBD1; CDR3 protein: CASSLGDRGNGYTF; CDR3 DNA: TGTGCCAGCAGCTTAGGGGACAGGGGAAACGGCTACACCTTC
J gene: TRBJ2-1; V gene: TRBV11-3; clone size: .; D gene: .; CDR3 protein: CASSQRDRPNEQFF; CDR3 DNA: TGTGCCAGCAGCCAGCGGGACAGACCTAATGAGCAGTTCTTC
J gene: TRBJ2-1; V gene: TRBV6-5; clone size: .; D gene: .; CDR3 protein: CASSYFAVSVEQFF; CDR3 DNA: TGTGCCAGCAGTTACTTTGCGGTCTCAGTCGAGCAGTTCTTC
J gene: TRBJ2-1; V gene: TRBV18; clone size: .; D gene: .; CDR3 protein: CASSPAGAIEQFF; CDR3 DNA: TGTGCCAGCTCACCAGCCGGTGCGATAGAGCAGTTCTTC
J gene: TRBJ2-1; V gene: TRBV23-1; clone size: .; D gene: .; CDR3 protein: CASSPWGFSYNEQFF; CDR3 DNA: TGCGCCAGCAGTCCGTGGGGGTTCTCCTACAATGAGCAGTTCTTC
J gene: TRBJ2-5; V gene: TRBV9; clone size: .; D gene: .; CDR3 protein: CASSRTGETQYF; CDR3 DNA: TGTGCCAGCAGCCGGACTGGGGAGACCCAGTACTTC
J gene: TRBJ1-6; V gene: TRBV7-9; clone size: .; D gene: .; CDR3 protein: CAIEGQSSYNSPLHF; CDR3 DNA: TGTGCCATAGAGGGCCAGAGCTCCTATAATTCACCCCTCCACTTT
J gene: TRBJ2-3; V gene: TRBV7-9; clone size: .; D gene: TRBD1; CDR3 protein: CASSAWDRRTDTQYF; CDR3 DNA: TGTGCCAGCAGCGCCTGGGACAGAAGGACGGATACGCAGTATTTT
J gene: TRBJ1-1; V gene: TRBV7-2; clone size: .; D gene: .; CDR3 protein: CASSFPGPGTEAFF; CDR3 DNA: TGTGCCAGCAGCTTCCCAGGCCCGGGAACTGAAGCTTTCTTT
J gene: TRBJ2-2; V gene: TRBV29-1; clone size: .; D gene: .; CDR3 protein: CSVMQGGFGELFF; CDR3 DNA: TGCAGCGTTATGCAGGGTGGTTTCGGGGAGCTGTTTTTT
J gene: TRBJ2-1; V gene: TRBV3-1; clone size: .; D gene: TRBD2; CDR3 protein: CASREETSGTYNEQFF; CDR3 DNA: TGTGCCAGCAGAGAAGAGACTAGCGGAACTTACAATGAGCAGTTCTTC